This passage covers 30 T cell receptor beta chains from one sample sequenced in a study of glioma-infiltrating T cells. Amplification of TCR alpha and beta CDR3 regions from RNA used iRepertoire nested multiplex PCR. One entry per CDR3 protein, called by TCRdb with MiXCR from the multiplex PCR reads. The sample has roughly 200,000 distinct CDR3 sequences; about 46% are singletons. The sample was glioma tissue, nonneoplastic brain tissue, or PBMCs (not recorded which). The receptors originated from a human donor with low-grade glioma or glioblastoma, undergoing nonglioma brain surgery, or in good health (not recorded which).

A note on this clonotype: This may arise from a read error, as a much more abundant clone is one base away. The genes are TRBV28 and TRBJ2-7, with D unresolved. Germline values: CDR1 MDHEN, CDR2 SYDVKM. This CDR3 region has 15 residues. The CDR3: CASRQLTRLGYEKYF. The DNA of the CDR3 is TGTGCCAGCAGACAGCTGACTCGGCTCGGCTACGAGAAGTACTTC.

Ten or more counts support this clonotype. This sequence joins TRBV3-1 and TRBJ2-7; D gene unclear. Germline V gene lookup returns CDR1 LGHDT and CDR2 YNNKEL (reference sequence). CDR3 length: 12 residues. Deletions cut 0 bases from V and 4 bases from J, with 4 bases between. The CDR3 loop is CASSQDGYEQYF. DNA of the CDR3: TGTGCCAGCAGCCAAGATGGGTACGAGCAGTACTTC.

As concerns this clonotype: The junction does not match germline at one end; this may be a read error. This sequence joins TRBV6-5 and TRBJ2-4; either TRBD1 or TRBD2 may fit D (5 bases each). The CDR3 is made up of 15 amino acids. Germline V lookup: CDR1 MNHEY, CDR2 SVGAGI. The CDR3: CVSSRHGNRKNIQYF. CDR3 sequence (DNA): TGTGTCAGCAGCCGCCACGGGAACAGGAAAAACATTCAGTACTTC.

This clonotype has just a few counts. A much bigger clone sits one base away, suggesting this may be a read error. The chain couples TRBV27 to TRBJ2-3, with a weak D call TRBD2 (6 bases). The CDR3 has 16 amino acids. V gave up 1 base and J gave up 3 bases, with 14 bases separating them. The germline V gene has CDR1 MNHEY and CDR2 SMNVEV (reference sequence). CDR3 coding DNA: TGTGCCAGCAGTTTATTCGCGGGACGTAGAACAGATACGCAGTATTTT. Translated: CASSLFAGRRTDTQYF.

This chain connects TRBV28 to TRBJ2-3; D perhaps matches TRBD2 (5 bases). From germline, CDR1 is MDHEN and CDR2 SYDVKM. V was cut by 3 bases and J by 1 base, with 14 bases left in between. The CDR3 runs 16 residues. The CDR3 region has the DNA TGTGCCAGCAGTTTCAGCATTAGCGTGGGCACAGATACGCAGTATTTT. Amino acid sequence: CASSFSISVGTDTQYF.

On this clonotype itself: Without the conserved terminal phenylalanine or tryptophan, this CDR3 likely stems from a read error. The chain couples TRBV20-1 to TRBJ2-7; 11 bases map to TRBD2. Germline V gives CDR1 DFQATT, CDR2 SNEGSKA (reference sequence). The trim removed 8 bases at V and 6 bases at J, leaving 12 bases unmatched. The CDR3 is made up of 14 amino acids. Here the CDR3 DNA reads TGCAGTTCTGGGACTCTAGCGGGAGGTTTCGAGCAGTACTAC. Its protein product is CSSGTLAGGFEQYY.

Comments on this clonotype: A read error may explain this, as a much larger clone is one base away. V and J are TRBV3-1 and TRBJ2-7; 12 bases fit TRBD1. Germline V lookup: CDR1 LGHDT, CDR2 YNNKEL (reference sequence). The CDR3 runs to 12 residues. The CDR3 reads CASSQGDRGRIF. The CDR3 bases are TGTGCCAGCAGCCAAGGGGACAGGGGGCGGATCTTC.

This clonotype came up many times. The V gene is TRBV20-1, the J gene TRBJ1-2, with D possibly matching TRBD1 (5 bases). V was cut by 1 base and J by 2 bases, with 8 bases left in between. The CDR3 totals 13 residues. The germline CDR1 and CDR2 sequences are DFQATT and SNEGSKA (reference sequence). In DNA, the CDR3 is TGCAGTGCTAGAGGGGGACGGAACTATGGCTACACCTTC. Its translation is CSARGGRNYGYTF.

On this clonotype itself: The conserved phenylalanine or tryptophan is not found at the CDR3 terminus, so this likely reflects a read error. The CDR3 nucleotides are TGCAGTGCCCCGGGACGGTATGGGGAGACCCAGTACCTC. Translation: CSAPGRYGETQYL. This chain joins TRBV20-1 and TRBJ2-5; perhaps D is TRBD1 or TRBD2 (5 bases each). The V end was cut by 6 bases, the J end by 5 bases, with 16 bases between. CDR1 is DFQATT, CDR2 SNEGSKA, per germline (reference sequence). The CDR3 contains 13 residues.

Ten or more counts support this clonotype. The CDR3 sequence is CASSISGGGQETQYF. CDR3 DNA: TGTGCCAGCAGCATATCCGGCGGGGGGCAAGAGACCCAGTACTTC. V gene TRBV28 combines with J gene TRBJ2-5; 8 bases are shared with TRBD2. Trimming cost V 6 bases and J 2 bases; bases outside gene matches: 8. Per germline, CDR1 MDHEN and CDR2 SYDVKM. The CDR3 is 15 amino acids.

This clonotype occurred many times. The gene calls are TRBV28 and TRBJ2-7; 13 bases are shared with TRBD2. J lost 6 bases, V lost 4 bases, and 9 bases had no gene match. Germline V gene lookup returns CDR1 MDHEN and CDR2 SYDVKM. The CDR3 has 16 residues. In DNA form, the CDR3 reads TGTGCCAGCAGTTCTCCCCGGACTAGCGGGAGTCTCGAGCAGTACTTC. It translates to CASSSPRTSGSLEQYF.

This clonotype was seen more than once but under ten times. The chain carries TRBV18 and TRBJ2-1, with 10 bases aligning to TRBD2. V trimming: 1 base; J trimming: 6 bases; junction bases outside the gene matches: 3. This CDR3 contains 15 residues. Germline CDR1 reads KGHSH; CDR2 reads LQKENI. CDR3 region: CASSPQAGGPNEQFF. The CDR3 DNA follows: TGTGCCAGCTCACCACAAGCGGGAGGGCCCAATGAGCAGTTCTTC.

Only a few counts were recorded for this clonotype. The chain links TRBV19 to TRBJ1-5; TRBD1 matches at 8 bases. Germline V gene lookup returns CDR1 LNHDA and CDR2 SQIVND (reference sequence). This CDR3 region has 15 residues. The ends lost 1 base at V and 5 bases at J; junction bases unmatched: 4. CDR3 sequence: CASSIGLTGDQPQHF. In DNA, the CDR3 is TGTGCCAGTAGTATAGGCTTGACAGGGGATCAGCCCCAGCATTTT.

In DNA form, the CDR3 reads TGTGCCAGCAGCATCAGCGGGAGGGCCGACAATGAGCAGTTCTTC. Its protein is CASSISGRADNEQFF. V gene TRBV11-2 combines with J gene TRBJ2-1; TRBD2 aligns across 10 bases. With 5 bases clipped from V and 5 bases from J, the junction kept 6 bases outside the gene matches. CDR1 and CDR2 from the germline V gene are SGHAT and FQNNGV. The CDR3 consists of 15 residues.

The chain joins TRBV9 to TRBJ2-7; D is uncertain. Matching the DNA end better, TRBJ2-1 makes the J call doubtful. The germline gives CDR1 SGDLS, CDR2 YYNGEE. The CDR3 has 13 residues. The CDR3 protein is CASSVRTVGEQFF. The DNA of the CDR3 is TGTGCCAGCAGCGTTCGAACGGTGGGGGAGCAGTTCTTC.

DNA for the CDR3: TGTGCCAGCAGCCAAGACTTAGACACTGAAGCTTTCTTT. Its translation: CASSQDLDTEAFF. The chain combines TRBV9 with TRBJ1-1; no firm D call. Deletions cut 4 bases from V and 3 bases from J, with 10 bases between. Per the germline V gene, CDR1 is SGDLS and CDR2 is YYNGEE. The CDR3 loop spans 13 amino acids.

Points on this clonotype: A much larger clone sits a single nucleotide away, making a read error possible. The chain has TRBV7-9 and TRBJ1-5; 9 nucleotides match TRBD1. The CDR3 consists of 15 residues. Germline V lookup: CDR1 SEHNR, CDR2 FQNEAQ (reference sequence). CDR3 loop: CASSLTGGEDQHQHF. The CDR3, as DNA: TGTGCCAGCAGCCTAACAGGGGGCGAGGATCAGCACCAGCATTTT.

Points on this clonotype: Possible read error: a much larger clone is one base away. The rearrangement uses TRBV15 and TRBJ2-1; a weak D match, TRBD1 (6 bases). Germline CDR1 and CDR2: LNHNV and YYDKDF (reference sequence). V lost 3 bases and J lost 2, with 11 bases in between. The CDR3 is made up of 15 amino acids. CDR3 protein: CATSRDSYPYNEQFF. Written as DNA, the CDR3 is TGTGCCACCAGCAGGGACAGTTACCCCTACAATGAGCAGTTCTTC.

On this clonotype: Given a much more abundant clone one base away, this may be a read error. The chain employs TRBV20-1 and TRBJ2-3; D possibly corresponds to TRBD2 (6 bases). Trimming cost V 3 bases and J 4 bases, with 17 bases left between them. This CDR3 spans 15 amino acids. In germline, CDR1 is DFQATT, CDR2 SNEGSKA (reference sequence). CDR3 in DNA: TGCAGTGCTAGCAGCGGGCCGGGAAAGGCAGATACGCAGTATTTT. It is translated as CSASSGPGKADTQYF.

Notes on this clonotype: A much bigger clone sits one base away, suggesting this may be a read error. The V and J genes are TRBV28 and TRBJ1-5; 7 nucleotides align to TRBD1. The CDR3 has 15 residues. Germline CDR1 MDHEN, CDR2 SYDVKM. The CDR3 DNA follows: TGTGCCAGAAGTTTGGACAGGCCGATGAATCAGCCCCAGCATTTT. It encodes CARSLDRPMNQPQHF.

This clonotype turned up a few times. The rearrangement joins TRBV29-1 to TRBJ1-1; 9 nucleotides align to TRBD1. Germline assignment: CDR1 SQVTM and CDR2 ANQGSEA. The V and J ends lost 6 bases and 3 bases, in that order; junction bases with no gene match: 5. The CDR3 sequence is 13 residues long. CDR3 protein: CSVRTGEHTEAFF. The DNA of the CDR3 is TGCAGCGTCCGGACAGGGGAGCACACTGAAGCTTTCTTT. Full variable domain (remainder filled in from reference TRBV29-1 and TRBJ1-1): SAVISQKPSRDICQRGTSLTIQCQVDSQVTMMFWYRQQPGQSLTLIATANQGSEATYESGFVIDKFPISRPNLTFSTLTVSNMSPEDSSIYLCSVRTGEHTEAFFGQGTRLTVV.

This clonotype was observed at least ten times. The rearrangement uses TRBV6-1 and TRBJ2-1; 10 positions match TRBD2. Trimming removed 5 bases from V and 8 bases from J; junction bases left unmatched: 3. This CDR3 is 13 amino acids long. Germline CDR1 is MNHNS and CDR2 is SASEGT. In DNA form, the CDR3 reads TGTGCCAGCAGTCTAGCGGGAGAGGATGAGCAGTTCTTC. Residues: CASSLAGEDEQFF.

Concerning this clonotype: Germline is not matched at one junction end, which may reflect a read error. The chain combines TRBV7-2 with TRBJ1-5; D perhaps matches TRBD1 (5 bases). The CDR3 is 14 residues long. Germline V CDR1 and CDR2: SGHTA, FQGNSA. Here the CDR3 DNA reads TGTGCCAGCAGCCGTCCAGGGTGCAATCAGTCCCAGCATTTT. It translates to CASSRPGCNQSQHF.

The chain combines TRBV27 with TRBJ1-2; a weak D match, TRBD1 (5 bases). The CDR3 is 17 amino acids. The germline V and J ends were trimmed by 10 bases and 8 bases, with 32 bases remaining between them. The germline gives CDR1 MNHEY, CDR2 SMNVEV (reference sequence). The CDR3 region has the DNA TGTGCCACCAAGAAGAATGGGACGAACTTAAAAAAAGGGGGCTACACCTTC. This translates into CATKKNGTNLKKGGYTF.

On this clonotype itself: The conserved closing phenylalanine or tryptophan is absent in this CDR3, likely reflecting a read error. The CDR3, as DNA: TGCAGCGTTGGGAGTGCCCGCAATCAGCCGCAGCATTCT. Translated: CSVGSARNQPQHS. This sequence joins TRBV29-1 and TRBJ1-5, with no clear D. Germline V lookup: CDR1 SQVTM, CDR2 ANQGSEA. The CDR3 loop spans 13 amino acids.

In this sample, this clonotype turned up many times. V and J are TRBV20-1 and TRBJ2-1; 12 bases are shared with TRBD1. The CDR3 covers 14 residues. Germline loops: CDR1 DFQATT, CDR2 SNEGSKA (reference sequence). J lost 8 bases, V lost 6 bases, and 8 bases had no gene match. The CDR3 nucleotides are TGCAGTGCCGATCCGGGACAGGGGGCGGATGAGCAGTTCTTC. Amino acid sequence: CSADPGQGADEQFF.

This clonotype was observed a single time. A read error may be the cause here, since a much bigger clone is one base away. V usage is TRBV28 and J usage is TRBJ2-1; D possibly matches TRBD1 or TRBD2 (5 bases each). V shed 10 bases and J shed 6 bases, with 19 bases lying between them. The CDR3 is 14 amino acids. CDR1 is MDHEN and CDR2 is SYDVKM in the germline V gene. The CDR3 here is CATLGELGPNEQFF. For the CDR3, the DNA is TGTGCCACCCTGGGGGAGCTCGGTCCCAATGAGCAGTTCTTC.

This clonotype has just a few counts. The V and J genes are TRBV5-1 and TRBJ1-1; possibly TRBD1 for D (6 bases). Germline V gives CDR1 SGHRS, CDR2 YFSETQ. Trimming took 4 bases from V and 2 from J, leaving 18 bases between them. CDR3 length: 16 residues. The CDR3 nucleotides are TGCGCCAGCAGCGAGAACCAGGGGACCCCTAACACTGAAGCTTTCTTT. It codes for CASSENQGTPNTEAFF.

Notes on this clonotype: This could be a read error, since a much larger clone is one nucleotide away. This chain links TRBV5-4 with TRBJ1-1; TRBD1 might be the D (5 bases). V lost 6 bases to trimming and J lost 4 bases, with 10 bases between them. The length of the CDR3 is 12 residues. Germline values: CDR1 SGHNT, CDR2 YYREEE (reference sequence). The CDR3, as DNA: TGTGCCAGCAAGCATGGGGGCACTGAAGCTTTCTTT. Translation: CASKHGGTEAFF.

This chain links TRBV29-1 with TRBJ1-3; no clear D gene. This CDR3 region has 13 residues. CDR1 is SQVTM and CDR2 is ANQGSEA in the germline V gene. V was pared by 6 bases and J by 4 bases, with 13 bases between. CDR3: CSVRSTCGNTIYF. The CDR3 nucleotides read TGCAGCGTCCGCTCGACATGCGGAAACACCATATATTTT.